A selection of T cell receptor beta chains follows, all from one sample in a study of blood T cell repertoires in COVID-19. The protocol was immunoSEQ multiplex PCR, while the TCRdb copy is restricted to in-frame clones and leaves out a portion. Among approximately 220,000 clones, more than 75% were seen once, and the ten largest hold 2.9%. The sequenced sample consisted of peripheral blood. The receptor set was obtained from a man in his fifties or sixties who had recovered from COVID-19. CDR3s include the opening cysteine and the closing phenylalanine or tryptophan. Each record gives: clone size, J gene, D gene, V gene, CDR3 protein, CDR3 DNA. The D gene is left open where the match is weak. Clone size is not always given. Where it is, it says once, few, many or a class for expanded clones.

>NA|TRBJ2-2|NA|TRBV30
CAWTSDFTGELFF
TGTGCCTGGACCTCGGACTTCACCGGGGAGCTGTTTTTT
>NA|TRBJ2-2|TRBD1|TRBV19
CASSWTGGNTGELFF
TGTGCCAGTAGTTGGACAGGGGGCAACACCGGGGAGCTGTTTTTT
>NA|TRBJ2-5|NA|TRBV11-2
CASSLDQGEEETQYF
TGTGCCAGCAGCTTAGATCAGGGCGAGGAAGAGACCCAGTACTTC
>NA|TRBJ2-1|TRBD2|TRBV13
CASSLRRLAGTYNEQFF
TGTGCCAGCAGCTTACGGCGACTAGCGGGAACCTACAATGAGCAGTTCTTC
>NA|TRBJ2-5|TRBD2|TRBV10-3
CAIRAGTSGRQETQYF
TGTGCCATCAGGGCCGGGACTAGCGGACGACAAGAGACCCAGTACTTC
>NA|TRBJ2-7|TRBD1|TRBV4-1
CASSPSERIDRGYEQYF
TGCGCCAGCAGCCCTAGCGAAAGAATAGACAGGGGCTACGAGCAGTACTTC
>once|TRBJ2-3|NA|TRBV3-1/TRBV3-2
CASSQLSGSSTDTQYF
TGTGCCAGCAGCCAACTTAGCGGATCTAGCACAGATACGCAGTATTTT
>NA|TRBJ1-6|NA|TRBV30
CAWRGNSVGSSPLHF
TGTGCCTGGAGGGGAAATTCGGTCGGGAGTTCACCCCTCCACTTT
>NA|TRBJ2-7|TRBD2|TRBV28
CASSLGGLAGVLYEQYF
TGTGCCAGCAGTTTGGGGGGACTAGCGGGAGTACTATACGAGCAGTACTTC
>NA|TRBJ2-1|NA|TRBV3-1/TRBV3-2
CASSQDRGSYNEQFF
TGTGCCAGCAGCCAAGACAGGGGCTCCTACAATGAGCAGTTCTTC
>NA|TRBJ1-5|NA|TRBV6-1
CASSDRSNQPQHF
TGTGCCAGCAGTGACAGATCCAATCAGCCCCAGCATTTT
>NA|TRBJ2-2|TRBD1|TRBV30
CAWSGQGVTGELFF
TGTGCCTGGAGTGGACAGGGTGTGACCGGGGAGCTGTTTTTT
>NA|TRBJ2-1|NA|TRBV14
CASSRPGFSSYNEQFF
TGTGCCAGCAGCCGCCCCGGGTTTAGCTCCTACAATGAGCAGTTCTTC
>NA|TRBJ2-7|NA|TRBV18
CASSPPGSYEQYF
TGTGCCAGCTCACCACCGGGGAGCTACGAGCAGTACTTC
>NA|TRBJ2-1|TRBD1|TRBV5-1
CASSPGQHNEQFF
TGCGCCAGCAGCCCGGGACAGCACAATGAGCAGTTCTTC
>NA|TRBJ2-7|NA|TRBV11-2
CASGGKTAILYEQYF
TGTGCCAGCGGGGGGAAGACAGCAATTCTTTACGAGCAGTACTTC
>NA|TRBJ2-7|NA|TRBV19
CASSITPNSGYEQYF
TGTGCCAGTAGTATAACCCCAAATTCAGGCTACGAGCAGTACTTC
>NA|TRBJ2-1|TRBD1|TRBV5-1
CASSTIAGTGPEQFF
TGCGCCAGCAGCACTATCGCCGGGACAGGTCCAGAGCAGTTCTTC
>NA|TRBJ2-2|NA|TRBV4-2
CASREDFNTGELFF
TGTGCCAGCAGGGAGGACTTTAACACCGGGGAGCTGTTTTTT
>NA|TRBJ1-3|NA|TRBV14
CASSQYRGFSGNTIYF
TGTGCCAGCAGCCAATATCGGGGATTCTCTGGAAACACCATATATTTT
>once|TRBJ1-1|TRBD1|TRBV19
CASSTGGLNTEAFF
TGTGCCAGTAGCACAGGGGGTTTGAACACTGAAGCTTTCTTT
>NA|TRBJ2-4|TRBD1|TRBV28
CASSSHSPGQGRENIQYF
TGTGCCAGCAGTTCACACTCACCGGGACAGGGCCGAGAAAACATTCAGTACTTC
>NA|TRBJ2-2|TRBD1|TRBV6-5
CASSSSGTAHTGELFF
TGTGCCAGCAGTTCTTCCGGGACAGCGCACACCGGGGAGCTGTTTTTT
>once|TRBJ2-3|NA|TRBV28
CASDSGGDPPDTQYF
TGTGCCAGCGATTCCGGCGGGGACCCCCCAGATACGCAGTATTTT
>NA|TRBJ2-2|NA|TRBV24-1
CATSGTPNTGELFF
TGTGCCACCAGTGGTACTCCAAACACCGGGGAGCTGTTTTTT
>NA|TRBJ2-2|TRBD2|TRBV14
CASSQTRGLAGTPLRGELFF
TGTGCCAGCAGCCAAACTAGAGGACTAGCGGGAACCCCCCTCCGCGGGGAGCTGTTTTTT
>NA|TRBJ2-1|TRBD2|TRBV6-1
CASCEGLATDNEQFF
TGTGCCAGCTGTGAAGGACTAGCGACTGACAATGAGCAGTTCTTC
>few|TRBJ2-5|NA|TRBV11-2
CASSRGQQETQYF
TGTGCCAGCAGCCGAGGACAGCAAGAGACCCAGTACTTC
>NA|TRBJ2-1|NA|TRBV15
CATSPGRGTYNEQFF
TGTGCCACCAGCCCGGGAAGAGGAACCTACAATGAGCAGTTCTTC
>NA|TRBJ1-5|NA|TRBV3-1/TRBV3-2
CASSQGGHQPQHF
TGTGCCAGCAGCCAGGGGGGGCATCAGCCCCAGCATTTT
>NA|TRBJ2-7|NA|TRBV28
CASSQPDSGATYEQYF
TGTGCCAGCAGTCAGCCGGACAGCGGGGCGACCTACGAGCAGTACTTC
>NA|TRBJ2-3|TRBD2|TRBV13
CASSSSVVAGGPTDTQYF
TGTGCCAGCAGCTCGTCGGTGGTGGCGGGAGGGCCTACAGATACGCAGTATTTT
>NA|TRBJ2-5|TRBD1|TRBV28
CASSSEGTGVRETQYF
TGTGCCAGCAGTTCGGAAGGGACAGGAGTACGGGAGACCCAGTACTTC
>few|TRBJ1-2|NA|TRBV3-1/TRBV3-2
CASSHSMRDGYTF
TGTGCCAGCAGCCATTCTATGAGGGATGGCTACACCTTC
>NA|TRBJ1-1|NA|TRBV4-2
CASSQDFRSGAFF
TGTGCCAGCAGCCAAGATTTTCGGTCAGGGGCTTTCTTT
>few|TRBJ1-3|NA|TRBV18
CASSPLGGLNSGNTIYF
TGTGCCAGCTCACCACTAGGCGGTTTAAACTCTGGAAACACCATATATTTT
>NA|TRBJ1-3|TRBD1|TRBV27
CASSSTGAGGNTIYF
TGTGCCAGCAGTTCAACAGGGGCAGGTGGAAACACCATATATTTT
>NA|TRBJ1-1|NA|TRBV6-1
CASSEDRVNTEAFF
TGTGCCAGCAGTGAAGACAGAGTGAACACTGAAGCTTTCTTT
>NA|TRBJ1-5|TRBD1|TRBV2
CASSEGQGASNQPQHF
TGTGCCAGCAGTGAAGGGCAGGGGGCGTCAAATCAGCCCCAGCATTTT
>NA|TRBJ2-5|TRBD2|TRBV7-7
CASSGSGAQETQYF
TGTGCCAGCAGCGGTAGCGGGGCGCAAGAGACCCAGTACTTC
>NA|TRBJ2-7|TRBD2|TRBV27
CASSPLAGGLHEQYF
TGTGCCAGCAGTCCTCTAGCGGGAGGTTTGCACGAGCAGTACTTC
>few|TRBJ2-2|NA|TRBV7-2
CASSLVSQGSFGELFF
TGTGCCAGCAGCTTAGTATCGCAGGGCTCCTTTGGGGAGCTGTTTTTT
>NA|TRBJ2-1|TRBD2|TRBV7-2
CASSSQGTSGYNEQFF
TGTGCCAGCAGCAGTCAGGGGACTAGCGGATACAATGAGCAGTTCTTC
>NA|TRBJ1-2|NA|TRBV3-1/TRBV3-2
CASSFRGDYGYTF
TGTGCCAGCAGCTTCAGGGGAGACTATGGCTACACCTTC
>NA|TRBJ2-2|TRBD2|TRBV20-1
CSASELGLADTGELFF
TGCAGTGCTAGTGAACTCGGACTAGCCGACACCGGGGAGCTGTTTTTT
>NA|TRBJ2-1|TRBD2|TRBV5-3
CARSPRRREEGYNEQFF
TGTGCCAGAAGCCCGAGGCGGCGGGAGGAGGGTTACAATGAGCAGTTCTTC
>NA|TRBJ2-1|NA|TRBV13
CASSLGASGYNEQFF
TGTGCCAGCAGCTTGGGGGCTAGCGGCTACAATGAGCAGTTCTTC
>NA|TRBJ2-7|TRBD2|TRBV5-4
CASSLDLAGGPLREQYF
TGTGCCAGCAGCTTGGATTTAGCGGGAGGGCCGTTGAGGGAGCAGTACTTC
>NA|TRBJ2-7|TRBD1|TRBV30
CAWSVGLWTGVYEQYF
TGTGCCTGGAGTGTAGGTCTGTGGACAGGGGTCTACGAGCAGTACTTC
>few|TRBJ2-7|TRBD1|TRBV30
CACDRGAYEQYF
TGTGCCTGCGACAGGGGGGCCTACGAGCAGTACTTC
>NA|TRBJ2-7|TRBD2|TRBV14
CASSQDRRRESPYEQYF
TGTGCCAGCAGCCAAGATAGGCGGCGGGAGAGTCCCTACGAGCAGTACTTC
>NA|TRBJ2-7|TRBD2|TRBV27
CASRSGRPSYEQYF
TGTGCCAGCAGGAGCGGGAGGCCCTCCTACGAGCAGTACTTC